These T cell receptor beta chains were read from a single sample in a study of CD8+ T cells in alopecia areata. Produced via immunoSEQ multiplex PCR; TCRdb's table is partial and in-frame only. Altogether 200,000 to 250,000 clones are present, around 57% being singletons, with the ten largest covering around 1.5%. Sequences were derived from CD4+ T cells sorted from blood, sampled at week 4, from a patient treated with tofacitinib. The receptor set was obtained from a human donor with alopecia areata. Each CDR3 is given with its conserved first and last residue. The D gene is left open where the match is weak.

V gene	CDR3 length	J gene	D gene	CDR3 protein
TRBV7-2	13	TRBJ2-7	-	CASSSPASWEQYF
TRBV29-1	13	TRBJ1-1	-	CSVERGMNTEAFF
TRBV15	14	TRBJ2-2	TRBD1	CATRGQPNTGELFF
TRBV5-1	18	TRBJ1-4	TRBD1	CASSPGTGVWRTNEKLFF
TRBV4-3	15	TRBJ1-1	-	CASSQDQQPITGAFF
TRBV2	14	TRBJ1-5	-	CAMNSGGVNQPQHF
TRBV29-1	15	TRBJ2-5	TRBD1	CSVEEPEQGRETQYF
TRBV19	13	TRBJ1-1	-	CASSIKMNTEAFF
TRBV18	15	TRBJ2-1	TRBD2	CASSPSGGAEIEQFF
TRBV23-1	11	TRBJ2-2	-	CASVSTGELFF
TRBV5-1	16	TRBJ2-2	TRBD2	CASSLTGLTNTGELFF
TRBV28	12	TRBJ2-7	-	CASSLNSYEQYF
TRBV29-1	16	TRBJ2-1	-	CSVDNSPSTSYNEQFF
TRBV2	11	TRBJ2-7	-	CASNMGYEQYF
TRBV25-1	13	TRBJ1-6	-	CASSGTYNSPLHF
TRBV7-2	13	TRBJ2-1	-	CASSLMEGGEQFF
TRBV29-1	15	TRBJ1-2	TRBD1	CSVEARATGPHGYTF
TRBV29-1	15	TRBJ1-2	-	CSVAPIRATNYGYTF
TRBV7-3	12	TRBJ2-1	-	CASSDPPGEQFF
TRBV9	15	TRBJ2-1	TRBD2	CASSSGTSSYNEQFF
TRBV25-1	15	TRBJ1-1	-	CASSESQGRVAEAFF
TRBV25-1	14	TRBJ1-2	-	CASSDRGVDYGYTF
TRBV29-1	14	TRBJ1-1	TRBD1	CSVGGTGRNTEAFF
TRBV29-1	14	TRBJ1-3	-	CSVRGVYSGNTIYF
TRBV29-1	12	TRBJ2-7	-	CSVSRTAYEQYF
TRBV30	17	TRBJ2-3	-	CAWSVPGVARHTDTQYF
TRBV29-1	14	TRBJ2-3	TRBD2	CSVKPGGSTDTQYF
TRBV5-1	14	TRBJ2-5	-	CASSLVGTEETQYF